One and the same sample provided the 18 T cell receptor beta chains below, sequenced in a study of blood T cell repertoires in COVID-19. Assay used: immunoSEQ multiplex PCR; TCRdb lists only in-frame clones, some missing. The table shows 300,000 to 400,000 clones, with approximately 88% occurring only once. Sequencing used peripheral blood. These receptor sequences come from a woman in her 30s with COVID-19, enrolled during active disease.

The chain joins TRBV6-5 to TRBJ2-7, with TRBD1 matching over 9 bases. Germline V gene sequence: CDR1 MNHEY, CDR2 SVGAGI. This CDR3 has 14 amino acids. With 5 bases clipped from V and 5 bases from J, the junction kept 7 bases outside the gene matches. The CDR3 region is CASSHSDRGHEQYV. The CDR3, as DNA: TGTGCCAGCAGTCATTCGGACAGGGGCCACGAGCAGTACGTC.

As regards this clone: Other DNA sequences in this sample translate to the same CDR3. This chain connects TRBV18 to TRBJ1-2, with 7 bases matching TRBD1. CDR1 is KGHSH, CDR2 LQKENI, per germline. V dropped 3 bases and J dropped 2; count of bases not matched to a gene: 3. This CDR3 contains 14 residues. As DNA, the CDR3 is TGTGCCAGCTCACCCGGACAGGAAAACTATGGCTACACCTTC. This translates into CASSPGQENYGYTF.

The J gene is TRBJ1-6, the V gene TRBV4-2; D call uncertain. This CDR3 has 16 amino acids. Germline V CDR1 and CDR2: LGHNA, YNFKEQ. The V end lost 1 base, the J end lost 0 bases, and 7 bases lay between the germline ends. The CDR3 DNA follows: TGTGCCAGCAGCCAAGCTCGGGGCTCCTATAATTCACCCCTCCACTTT. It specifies CASSQARGSYNSPLHF.

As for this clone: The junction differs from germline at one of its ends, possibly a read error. The CDR3 coding sequence is TGTGCCAGCAGCACACCTGGACGGACTTCGACCGTCTTC. This codes for CASSTPGRTSTVF. V is TRBV3-1 (or the pseudogene TRBV3-2) and J is TRBJ1-2; no firm D call. Germline assignment: CDR1 LGHDT and CDR2 YNNKEL (reference sequence). The CDR3 is made up of 13 amino acids.

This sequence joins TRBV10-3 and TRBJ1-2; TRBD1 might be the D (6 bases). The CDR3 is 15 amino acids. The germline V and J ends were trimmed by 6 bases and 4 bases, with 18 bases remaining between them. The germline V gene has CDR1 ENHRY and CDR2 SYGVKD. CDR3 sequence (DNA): TGTGCCATCAGGCAGCTTAGGGGGGGCACCTATGGCTACACCTTC. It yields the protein CAIRQLRGGTYGYTF.

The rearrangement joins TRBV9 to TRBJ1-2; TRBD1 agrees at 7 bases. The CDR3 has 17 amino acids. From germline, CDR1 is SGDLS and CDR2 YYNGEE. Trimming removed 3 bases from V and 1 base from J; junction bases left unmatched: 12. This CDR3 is CASSAFLGQSRNYGYTF. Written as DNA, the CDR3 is TGTGCCAGCAGCGCTTTTCTGGGACAGTCACGTAACTATGGCTACACCTTC.

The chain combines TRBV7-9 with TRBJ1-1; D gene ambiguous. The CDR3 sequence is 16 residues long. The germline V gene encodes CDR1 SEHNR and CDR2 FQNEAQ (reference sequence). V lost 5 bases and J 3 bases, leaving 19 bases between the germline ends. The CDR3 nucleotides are TGTGCCAGCAGCCCAGAGATCGGCCCGGAGTACACTGAAGCTTTCTTT. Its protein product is CASSPEIGPEYTEAFF.

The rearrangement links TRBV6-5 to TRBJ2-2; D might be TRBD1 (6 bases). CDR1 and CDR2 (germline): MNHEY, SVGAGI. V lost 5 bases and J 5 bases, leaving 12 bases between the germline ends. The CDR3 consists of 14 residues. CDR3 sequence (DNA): TGTGCCAGCAGTAAACCACAGGGTACCGGGGAGCTGTTTTTT. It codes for CASSKPQGTGELFF.

The CDR3 loop is CASSYNLLREQYV. The CDR3 DNA reads TGTGCCAGCAGTTACAATTTGCTCCGGGAGCAGTACGTC. The rearrangement joins TRBV6-2 or TRBV6-3 to TRBJ2-7; D remains ambiguous. The CDR3 sequence is 13 residues long. Trimming took 2 bases from V and 7 from J, leaving 12 bases between them. The germline gives CDR1 MNHEY, CDR2 SVGEGT.

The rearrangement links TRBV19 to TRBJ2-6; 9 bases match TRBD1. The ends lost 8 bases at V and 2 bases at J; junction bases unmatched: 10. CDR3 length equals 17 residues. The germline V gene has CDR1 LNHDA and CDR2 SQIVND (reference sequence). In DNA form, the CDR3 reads TGTGCCAGTTGCCCGGGACAGGGTAATACTGGGGCCAACGTCCTGACTTTC. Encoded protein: CASCPGQGNTGANVLTF. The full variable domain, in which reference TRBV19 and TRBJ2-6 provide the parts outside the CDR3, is DGGITQSPKYLFRKEGQNVTLSCEQNLNHDAMYWYRQDPGQGLRLIYYSQIVNDFQKGDIAEGYSVSREKKESFPLTVTSAQKNPTAFYLCASCPGQGNTGANVLTFGAGSRLTVL.

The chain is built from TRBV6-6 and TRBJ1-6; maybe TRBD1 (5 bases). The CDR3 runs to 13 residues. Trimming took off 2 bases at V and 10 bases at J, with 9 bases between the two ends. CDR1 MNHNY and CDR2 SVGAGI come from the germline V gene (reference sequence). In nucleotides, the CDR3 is TGTGCCAGCAGTTACGACAGCTTATCACCCCTCCACTTT. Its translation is CASSYDSLSPLHF.

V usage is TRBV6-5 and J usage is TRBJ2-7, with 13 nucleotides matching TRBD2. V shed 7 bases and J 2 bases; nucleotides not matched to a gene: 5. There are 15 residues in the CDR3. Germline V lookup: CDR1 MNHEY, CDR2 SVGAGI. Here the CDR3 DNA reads TGTGCCAGCACTAGAGGACTAGCGGGAGCCTACGAGCAGTACGTC. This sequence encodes CASTRGLAGAYEQYV.

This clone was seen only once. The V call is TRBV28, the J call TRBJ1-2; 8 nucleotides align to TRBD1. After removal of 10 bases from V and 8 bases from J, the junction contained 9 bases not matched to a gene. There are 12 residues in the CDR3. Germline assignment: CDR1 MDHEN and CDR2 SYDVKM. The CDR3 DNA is TGTGCCATACTCAGGGGGCTTGAAGGCTACACCTTC. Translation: CAILRGLEGYTF.

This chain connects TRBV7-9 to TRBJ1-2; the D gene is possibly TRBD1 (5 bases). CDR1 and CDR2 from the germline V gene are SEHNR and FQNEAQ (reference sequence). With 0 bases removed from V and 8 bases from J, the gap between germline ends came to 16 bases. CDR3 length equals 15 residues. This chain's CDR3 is CASSLAWQGLGGYTF. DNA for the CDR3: TGTGCCAGCAGCTTAGCGTGGCAGGGTCTGGGGGGCTACACCTTC.

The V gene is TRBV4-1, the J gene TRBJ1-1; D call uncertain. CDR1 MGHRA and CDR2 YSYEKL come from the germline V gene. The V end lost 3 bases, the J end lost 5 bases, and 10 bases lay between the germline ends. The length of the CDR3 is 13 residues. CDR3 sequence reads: CASSHAHSTEAFF. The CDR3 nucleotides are TGCGCCAGCAGCCACGCCCACTCGACTGAAGCTTTCTTT.

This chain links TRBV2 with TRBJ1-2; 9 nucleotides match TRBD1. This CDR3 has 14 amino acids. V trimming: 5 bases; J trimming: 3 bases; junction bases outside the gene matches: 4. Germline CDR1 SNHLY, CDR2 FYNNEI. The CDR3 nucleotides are TGTGCCAGCAGTTGGACAGGGGAGGACTATGGCTACACCTTC. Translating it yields CASSWTGEDYGYTF.

The CDR3 DNA reads TGTGCCAGCAGCTTGCTCCCGGGGGCCTACGAGCAGTACTTC. It specifies CASSLLPGAYEQYF. This chain uses TRBV5-4 with TRBJ2-7; possible D gene TRBD2, 6 bases. Germline V CDR1 and CDR2: SGHNT, YYREEE (reference sequence). CDR3 length: 14 amino acids. V was shortened by 1 base and J by 2 bases, with 10 bases between the two germline ends.

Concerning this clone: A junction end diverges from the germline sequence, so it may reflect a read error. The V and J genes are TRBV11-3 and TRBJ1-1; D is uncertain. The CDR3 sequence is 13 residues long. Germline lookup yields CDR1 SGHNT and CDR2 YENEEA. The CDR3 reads CASSLGPNNEAFF. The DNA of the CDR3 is TGTGCCAGCAGCTTAGGCCCGAACAATGAAGCTTTCTTT.